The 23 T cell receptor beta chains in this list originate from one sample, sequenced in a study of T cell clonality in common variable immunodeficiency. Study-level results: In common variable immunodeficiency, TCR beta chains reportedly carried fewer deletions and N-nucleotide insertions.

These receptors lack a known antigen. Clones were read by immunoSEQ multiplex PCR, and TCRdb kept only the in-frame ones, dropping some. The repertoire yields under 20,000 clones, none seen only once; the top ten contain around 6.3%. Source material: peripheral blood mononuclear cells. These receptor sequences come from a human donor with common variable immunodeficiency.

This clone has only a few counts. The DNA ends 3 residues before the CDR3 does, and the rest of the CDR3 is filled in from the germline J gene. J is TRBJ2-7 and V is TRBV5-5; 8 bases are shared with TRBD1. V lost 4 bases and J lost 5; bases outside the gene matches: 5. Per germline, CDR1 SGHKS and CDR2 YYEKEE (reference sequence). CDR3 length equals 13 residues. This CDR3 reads CASSPTGADEQYF. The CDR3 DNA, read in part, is TGTGCCAGCAGCCCGACAGGGGCCGACGAG.

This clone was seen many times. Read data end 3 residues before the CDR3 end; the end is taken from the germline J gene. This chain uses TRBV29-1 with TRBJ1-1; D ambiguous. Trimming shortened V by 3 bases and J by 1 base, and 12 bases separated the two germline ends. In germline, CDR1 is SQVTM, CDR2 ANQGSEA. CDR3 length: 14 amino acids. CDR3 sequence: CSVDSKHWNTEAFF. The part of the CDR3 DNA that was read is TGCAGCGTTGATTCCAAGCATTGGAACACTGAA.

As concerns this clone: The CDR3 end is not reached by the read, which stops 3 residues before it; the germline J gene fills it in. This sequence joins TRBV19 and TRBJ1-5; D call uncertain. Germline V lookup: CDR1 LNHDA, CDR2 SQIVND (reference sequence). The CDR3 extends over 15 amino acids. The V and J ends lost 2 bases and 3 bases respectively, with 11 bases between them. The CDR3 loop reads CASSIWLADNQPQHF. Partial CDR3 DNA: TGTGCCAGTAGTATATGGTTGGCAGACAATCAGCCC. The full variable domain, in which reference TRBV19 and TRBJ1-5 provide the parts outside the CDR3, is DGGITQSPKYLFRKEGQNVTLSCEQNLNHDAMYWYRQDPGQGLRLIYYSQIVNDFQKGDIAEGYSVSREKKESFPLTVTSAQKNPTAFYLCASSIWLADNQPQHFGDGTRLSIL.

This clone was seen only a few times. The chain's CDR3 is CASSTPPGTAQETQYF. CDR3 DNA, as far as it was read: TGTGCCAGCAGTACCCCTCCCGGGACAGCTCAAGAGACC. The J gene is TRBJ2-5, the V gene TRBV2, with TRBD1 identical over 7 bases. The read terminates 3 residues ahead of where the CDR3 ends, so the germline J gene completes it. Trimming removed 5 bases from V and 2 bases from J; junction bases left unmatched: 11. Germline values: CDR1 SNHLY, CDR2 FYNNEI. The CDR3 extends over 16 amino acids.

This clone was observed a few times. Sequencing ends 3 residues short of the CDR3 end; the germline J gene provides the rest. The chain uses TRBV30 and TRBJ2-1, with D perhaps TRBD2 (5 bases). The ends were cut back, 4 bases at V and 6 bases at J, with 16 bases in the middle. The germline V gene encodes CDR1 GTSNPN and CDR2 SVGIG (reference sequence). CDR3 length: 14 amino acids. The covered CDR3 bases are TGTGCCTGGAAAAACCGCGAACGGGGCAATGAG. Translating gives CAWKNRERGNE. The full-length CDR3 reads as CAWKNRERGNEQFF.

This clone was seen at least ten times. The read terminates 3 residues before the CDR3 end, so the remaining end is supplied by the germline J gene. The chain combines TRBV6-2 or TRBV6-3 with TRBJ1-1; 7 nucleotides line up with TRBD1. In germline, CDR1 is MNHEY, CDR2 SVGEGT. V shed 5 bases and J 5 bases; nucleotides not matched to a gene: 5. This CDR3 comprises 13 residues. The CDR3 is CASSLDRATEAFF. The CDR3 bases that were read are TGTGCCAGCAGTCTTGACAGGGCTACTGAA.

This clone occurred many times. CDR3 loop: CASDKGLPYEQYF. CDR3 bases read: TGTGCCAGCGACAAGGGACTACCCTACGAG. The V and J genes are TRBV28 and TRBJ2-7; 7 nucleotides align to TRBD2. With the read ending 3 residues before the CDR3 end, the germline J gene is used to fill in that end. V dropped 8 bases and J dropped 2; count of bases not matched to a gene: 6. The CDR3 runs to 13 residues. The germline CDR1 and CDR2 sequences are MDHEN and SYDVKM. Looking up the rest from reference TRBV28 and TRBJ2-7 gives the full variable domain: DVKVTQSSRYLVKRTGEKVFLECVQDMDHENMFWYRQDPGLGLRLIYFSYDVKMKEKGDIPEGYSVSREKKERFSLILESASTNQTSMYLCASDKGLPYEQYFGPGTRLTVT.

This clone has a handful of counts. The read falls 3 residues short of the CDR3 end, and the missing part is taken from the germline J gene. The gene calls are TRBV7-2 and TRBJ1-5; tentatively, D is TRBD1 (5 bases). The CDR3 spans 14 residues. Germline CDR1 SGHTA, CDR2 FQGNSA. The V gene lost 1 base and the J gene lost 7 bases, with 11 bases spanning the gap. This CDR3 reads CASSLDAGGQPQHF. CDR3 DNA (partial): TGTGCCAGCAGCTTAGACGCCGGGGGGCAGCCC.

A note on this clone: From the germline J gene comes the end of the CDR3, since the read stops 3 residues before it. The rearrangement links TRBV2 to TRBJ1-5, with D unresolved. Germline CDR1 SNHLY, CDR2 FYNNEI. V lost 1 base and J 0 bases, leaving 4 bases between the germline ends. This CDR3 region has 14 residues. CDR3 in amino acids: CASSEVYSNQPQHF. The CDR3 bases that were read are TGTGCCAGCAGTGAAGTCTATAGCAATCAGCCC.

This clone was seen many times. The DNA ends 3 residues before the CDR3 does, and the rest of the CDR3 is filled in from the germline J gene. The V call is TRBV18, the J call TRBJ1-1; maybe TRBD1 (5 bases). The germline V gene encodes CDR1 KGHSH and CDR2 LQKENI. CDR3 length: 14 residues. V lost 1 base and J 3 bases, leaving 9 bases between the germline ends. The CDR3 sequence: CASSPRDSDTEAFF. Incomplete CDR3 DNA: TGTGCCAGCTCACCACGAGACAGCGACACTGAA.

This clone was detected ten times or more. The CDR3 loop reads CAISETIENEQFF. The DNA read from the CDR3 is TGTGCCATCAGCGAGACTATAGAGAATGAG. This chain connects TRBV10-3 to TRBJ2-1; perhaps TRBD2 as D (5 bases). The read ends 3 residues early relative to the CDR3; the germline J gene fills the gap. The germline gives CDR1 ENHRY, CDR2 SYGVKD. V was shortened by 6 bases and J by 7 bases, with 13 bases between the two germline ends. The CDR3 contains 13 residues.

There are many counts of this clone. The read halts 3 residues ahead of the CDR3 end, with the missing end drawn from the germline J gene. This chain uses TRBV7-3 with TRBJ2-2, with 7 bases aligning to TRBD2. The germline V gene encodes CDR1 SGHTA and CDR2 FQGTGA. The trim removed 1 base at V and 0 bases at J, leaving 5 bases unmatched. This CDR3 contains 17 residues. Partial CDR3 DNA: TGTGCCAGCAGCTTAAAGGGGACTATCACGAACACCGGGGAG. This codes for CASSLKGTITNTGE. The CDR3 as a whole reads CASSLKGTITNTGELFF. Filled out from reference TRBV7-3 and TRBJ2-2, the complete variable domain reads GAGVSQTPSNKVTEKGKYVELRCDPISGHTALYWYRQSLGQGPEFLIYFQGTGAADDSGLPNDRFFAVRPEGSVSTLKIQRTERGDSAVYLCASSLKGTITNTGELFFGEGSRLTVL.

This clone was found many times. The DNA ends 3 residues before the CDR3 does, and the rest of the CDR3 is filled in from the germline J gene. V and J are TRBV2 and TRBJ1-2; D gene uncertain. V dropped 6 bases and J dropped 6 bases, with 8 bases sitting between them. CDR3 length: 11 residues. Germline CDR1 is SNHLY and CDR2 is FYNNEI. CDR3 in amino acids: CASRNRDGYTF. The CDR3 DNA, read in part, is TGTGCCAGCAGAAACAGAGATGGC.

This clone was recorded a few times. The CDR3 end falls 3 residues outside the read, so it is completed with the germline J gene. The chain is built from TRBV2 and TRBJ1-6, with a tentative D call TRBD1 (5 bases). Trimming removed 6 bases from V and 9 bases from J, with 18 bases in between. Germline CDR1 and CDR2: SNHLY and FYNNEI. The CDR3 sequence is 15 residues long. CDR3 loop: CASREQVLMSSPLHF. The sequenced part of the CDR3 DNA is TGTGCCAGCAGAGAACAGGTACTGATGAGTTCACCC.

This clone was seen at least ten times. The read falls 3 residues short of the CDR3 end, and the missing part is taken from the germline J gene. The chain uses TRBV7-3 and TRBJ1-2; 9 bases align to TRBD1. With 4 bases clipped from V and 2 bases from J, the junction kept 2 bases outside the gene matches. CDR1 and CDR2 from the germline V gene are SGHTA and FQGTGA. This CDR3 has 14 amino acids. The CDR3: CASSSGTGNYGYTF. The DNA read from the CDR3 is TGTGCCAGCAGCTCCGGGACAGGGAACTATGGC.

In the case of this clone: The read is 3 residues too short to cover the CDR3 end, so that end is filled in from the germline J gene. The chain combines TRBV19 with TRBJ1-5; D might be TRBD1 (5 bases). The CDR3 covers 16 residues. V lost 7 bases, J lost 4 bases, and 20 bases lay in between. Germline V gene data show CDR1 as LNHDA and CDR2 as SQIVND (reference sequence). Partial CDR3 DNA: TGTGCCAGTACCCTCGGGGGAGGACGAACTAATCAGCCC. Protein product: CASTLGGGRTNQP. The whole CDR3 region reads CASTLGGGRTNQPQHF. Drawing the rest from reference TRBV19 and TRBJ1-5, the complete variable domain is DGGITQSPKYLFRKEGQNVTLSCEQNLNHDAMYWYRQDPGQGLRLIYYSQIVNDFQKGDIAEGYSVSREKKESFPLTVTSAQKNPTAFYLCASTLGGGRTNQPQHFGDGTRLSIL.

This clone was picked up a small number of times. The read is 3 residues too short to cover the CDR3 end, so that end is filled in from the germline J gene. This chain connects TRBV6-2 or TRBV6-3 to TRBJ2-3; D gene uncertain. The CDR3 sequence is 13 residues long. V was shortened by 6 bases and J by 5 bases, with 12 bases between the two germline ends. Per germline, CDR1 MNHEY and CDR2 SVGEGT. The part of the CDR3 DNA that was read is TGTGCCAGCAGAACGGGTCCCAAAGATACG. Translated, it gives CASRTGPKDT. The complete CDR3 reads CASRTGPKDTQYF.

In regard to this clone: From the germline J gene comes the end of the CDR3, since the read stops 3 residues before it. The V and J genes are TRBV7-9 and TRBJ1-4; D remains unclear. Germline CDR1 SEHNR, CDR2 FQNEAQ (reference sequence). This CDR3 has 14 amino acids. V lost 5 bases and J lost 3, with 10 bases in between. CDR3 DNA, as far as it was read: TGTGCCAGCAGCCCCGCCCCGGCTAATGAAAAA. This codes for CASSPAPANEK. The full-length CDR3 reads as CASSPAPANEKLFF.

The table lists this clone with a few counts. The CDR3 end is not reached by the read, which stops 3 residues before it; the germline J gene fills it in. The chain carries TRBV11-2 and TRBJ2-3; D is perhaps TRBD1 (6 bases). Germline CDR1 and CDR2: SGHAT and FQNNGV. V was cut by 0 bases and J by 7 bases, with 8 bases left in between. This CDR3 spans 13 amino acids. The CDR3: CASSLDRGNTQYF. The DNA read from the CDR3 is TGTGCCAGCAGCTTAGACAGGGGAAATACG.

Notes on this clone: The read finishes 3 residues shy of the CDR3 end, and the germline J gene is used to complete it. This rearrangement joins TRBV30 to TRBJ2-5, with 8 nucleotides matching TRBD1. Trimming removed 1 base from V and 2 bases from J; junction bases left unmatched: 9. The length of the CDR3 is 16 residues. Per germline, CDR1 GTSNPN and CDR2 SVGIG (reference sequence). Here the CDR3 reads CAWSGIGTGLQETQYF. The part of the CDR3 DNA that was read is TGTGCCTGGAGTGGCATCGGGACAGGTCTACAAGAGACC.

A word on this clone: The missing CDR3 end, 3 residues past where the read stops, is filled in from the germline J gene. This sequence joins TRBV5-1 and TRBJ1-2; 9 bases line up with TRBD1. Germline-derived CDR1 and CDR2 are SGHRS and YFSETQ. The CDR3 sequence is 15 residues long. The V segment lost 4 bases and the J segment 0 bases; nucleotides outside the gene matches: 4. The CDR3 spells CASSGGTGPNYGYTF. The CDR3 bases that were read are TGCGCCAGCAGCGGGGGGACAGGGCCTAACTATGGC. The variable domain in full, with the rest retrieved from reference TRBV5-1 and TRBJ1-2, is KAGVTQTPRYLIKTRGQQVTLSCSPISGHRSVSWYQQTPGQGLQFLFEYFSETQRNKGNFPGRFSGRQFSNSRSEMNVSTLELGDSALYLCASSGGTGPNYGYTFGSGTRLTVV.

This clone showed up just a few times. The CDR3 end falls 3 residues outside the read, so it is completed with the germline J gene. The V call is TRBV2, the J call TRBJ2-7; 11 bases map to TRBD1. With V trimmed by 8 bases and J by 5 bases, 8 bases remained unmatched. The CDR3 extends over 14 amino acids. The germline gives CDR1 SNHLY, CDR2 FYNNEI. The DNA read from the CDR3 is TGTGCCAGCGGTGGACAGGGGGCTATGGACGAG. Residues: CASGGQGAMDE. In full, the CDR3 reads CASGGQGAMDEQYF.

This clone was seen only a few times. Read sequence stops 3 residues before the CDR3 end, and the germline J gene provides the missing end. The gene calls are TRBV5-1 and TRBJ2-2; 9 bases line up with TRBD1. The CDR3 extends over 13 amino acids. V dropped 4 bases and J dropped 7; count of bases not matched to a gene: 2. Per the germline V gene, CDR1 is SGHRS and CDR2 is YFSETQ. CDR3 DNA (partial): TGCGCCAGCAGCGCGGACAGGGGCGGGGAG. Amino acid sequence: CASSADRGGE. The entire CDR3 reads CASSADRGGELFF.